One sample yielded the 18 T cell receptor beta chains listed below, sequenced in a study of brain T cells in children with intractable seizures. Clones were read by immunoSEQ multiplex PCR, and TCRdb kept only the in-frame ones, dropping some. This sample has roughly 110,000 clones, with 94% found just once. The sample was peripheral blood, taken at surgery. The receptors derive from a boy in the first two years of life with hemimegalencephaly and intractable seizures.

The genes are TRBV5-4 and TRBJ2-1; tentative D call: TRBD1 (6 bases). Trimming removed 7 bases from V and 0 bases from J, with 11 bases in between. Germline V lookup: CDR1 SGHNT, CDR2 YYREEE (reference sequence). The CDR3 totals 14 residues. CDR3 sequence: CASSVDSSYNEQFF. For the CDR3, the DNA is TGTGCCAGCTCGGTGGACAGCTCCTACAATGAGCAGTTCTTC.

V and J are TRBV28 and TRBJ2-1; D might be TRBD1 or TRBD2, each matching 5 bases. Germline lookup yields CDR1 MDHEN and CDR2 SYDVKM. Trimming shortened V by 5 bases and J by 9 bases, and 11 bases separated the two germline ends. The CDR3 runs 12 residues. The CDR3: CASSPMGREQFF. The CDR3 DNA follows: TGTGCCAGCAGTCCGATGGGACGTGAGCAGTTCTTC.

V is TRBV5-4 and J is TRBJ1-2, with D maybe TRBD1 (5 bases). The CDR3 is 13 residues long. Per germline, CDR1 SGHNT and CDR2 YYREEE (reference sequence). The V and J ends lost 0 bases and 7 bases respectively, with 10 bases between them. The CDR3 DNA sequence: TGTGCCAGCAGCTTGGAGGGGCGGGTTGGCTACACCTTC. Protein sequence: CASSLEGRVGYTF. Complete variable domain (other parts from reference TRBV5-4 and TRBJ1-2): ETGVTQSPTHLIKTRGQQVTLRCSSQSGHNTVSWYQQALGQGPQFIFQYYREEENGRGNFPPRFSGLQFPNYSSELNVNALELDDSALYLCASSLEGRVGYTFGSGTRLTVV.

This clone was recorded only once. The rearrangement links TRBV30 to TRBJ1-1; possible D gene TRBD1, 5 bases. CDR1 is GTSNPN and CDR2 is SVGIG in the germline V gene (reference sequence). V lost 1 base, J lost 0 bases, and 9 bases lay in between. CDR3 length equals 14 residues. CDR3 sequence: CAWSEWGMNTEAFF. The CDR3 bases are TGTGCCTGGAGTGAATGGGGGATGAACACTGAAGCTTTCTTT.

The chain has TRBV19 and TRBJ2-4; D not certain. In germline, CDR1 is LNHDA, CDR2 SQIVND (reference sequence). V lost 5 bases and J 2 bases, leaving 16 bases between the germline ends. The CDR3 sequence is 16 residues long. CDR3 nucleotides: TGTGCCAGTAGTCTCTGGGCAGGAGTATCCAAAAACATTCAGTACTTC. This encodes CASSLWAGVSKNIQYF. Complete variable domain (other parts from reference TRBV19 and TRBJ2-4): DGGITQSPKYLFRKEGQNVTLSCEQNLNHDAMYWYRQDPGQGLRLIYYSQIVNDFQKGDIAEGYSVSREKKESFPLTVTSAQKNPTAFYLCASSLWAGVSKNIQYFGAGTRLSVL.

J is TRBJ1-5 and V is TRBV7-9; 10 nucleotides align to TRBD1. Germline V gene lookup returns CDR1 SEHNR and CDR2 FQNEAQ (reference sequence). CDR3 length equals 18 residues. With V trimmed by 1 base and J by 7 bases, 13 bases remained unmatched. The CDR3 sequence is CASSLEAARQGARQPQHF. In DNA form, the CDR3 reads TGTGCCAGCAGCTTAGAAGCGGCAAGACAGGGGGCGAGGCAGCCCCAGCATTTT.

The chain employs TRBV13 and TRBJ2-3; 8 bases map to TRBD1. J was trimmed by 3 bases and V by 4 bases; bases with no gene match: 9. The CDR3 covers 16 residues. Germline CDR1 reads PRHDT; CDR2 reads FYEKMQ (reference sequence). The CDR3 coding sequence is TGTGCCAGCAGCTGGGGACAGGTTTTGGGGACAGATACGCAGTATTTT. Protein sequence: CASSWGQVLGTDTQYF.

This chain connects TRBV7-3 to TRBJ2-2; D remains ambiguous. V lost 4 bases and J 5 bases, leaving 8 bases between the germline ends. The CDR3 extends over 13 amino acids. Per the germline V gene, CDR1 is SGHTA and CDR2 is FQGTGA. This CDR3 reads CASSSPWTGELFF. CDR3 DNA: TGTGCCAGCAGCTCTCCCTGGACCGGGGAGCTGTTTTTT.

This chain joins TRBV2 and TRBJ2-7; D might be TRBD1 or TRBD2, each matching 6 bases. This CDR3 spans 12 amino acids. The V end lost 9 bases, the J end lost 7 bases, and 16 bases lay between the germline ends. Looked up from germline, CDR1 is SNHLY and CDR2 is FYNNEI. The CDR3 nucleotides are TGTGCCAGTTCTCGGGGGCCCGGGGAGCAGTACTTC. It is translated as CASSRGPGEQYF. Looking up the rest from reference TRBV2 and TRBJ2-7 gives the full variable domain: EPEVTQTPSHQVTQMGQEVILRCVPISNHLYFYWYRQILGQKVEFLVSFYNNEISEKSEIFDDQFSVERPDGSNFTLKIRSTKLEDSAMYFCASSRGPGEQYFGPGTRLTVT.

V is TRBV5-5 and J is TRBJ1-4, with a weak D call TRBD1 (5 bases). The CDR3 has 16 residues. Trimming took off 0 bases at V and 6 bases at J, with 15 bases between the two ends. CDR1 SGHKS and CDR2 YYEKEE come from the germline V gene (reference sequence). CDR3 in DNA: TGTGCCAGCAGCTTGGCACTGACAGCGGGGGATGAAAAACTGTTTTTT. This codes for CASSLALTAGDEKLFF.

The rearrangement uses TRBV15 and TRBJ1-5; D not certain. Trimming took off 0 bases at V and 3 bases at J, with 12 bases between the two ends. Per germline, CDR1 LNHNV and CDR2 YYDKDF (reference sequence). CDR3 length: 16 residues. CDR3 in amino acids: CATSRDLRQFNQPQHF. The CDR3 DNA reads as TGTGCCACCAGCAGAGATCTTCGCCAGTTCAATCAGCCCCAGCATTTT.

The chain recombines TRBV5-5 with TRBJ2-1; 12 bases agree with TRBD2. The V gene's germline CDR1 is SGHKS and CDR2 YYEKEE (reference sequence). The CDR3 totals 18 residues. The V gene end was trimmed by 4 bases and the J gene end by 5 bases; junction bases not matched to a gene: 13. DNA of the CDR3: TGTGCCAGCAGCCTAGGACTAGCGGGATTCCTTCAGGACAATGAGCAGTTCTTC. It yields the protein CASSLGLAGFLQDNEQFF. Drawing the rest from reference TRBV5-5 and TRBJ2-1, the complete variable domain is DAGVTQSPTHLIKTRGQQVTLRCSPISGHKSVSWYQQVLGQGPQFIFQYYEKEERGRGNFPDRFSARQFPNYSSELNVNALLLGDSALYLCASSLGLAGFLQDNEQFFGPGTRLTVL.

V gene TRBV2 combines with J gene TRBJ2-7, with D maybe TRBD2 (6 bases). CDR3 length equals 16 residues. Looked up from germline, CDR1 is SNHLY and CDR2 is FYNNEI. Trimming stripped 4 bases from V and 1 base from J, with 17 bases between. This chain's CDR3 is CASSAITSRASYEQYF. The CDR3 DNA sequence: TGTGCCAGCAGTGCTATTACTAGCAGAGCGTCCTACGAGCAGTACTTC.

V and J are TRBV28 and TRBJ2-7, with TRBD1 matching 11 bases. The CDR3 length is 15 residues. J lost 3 bases, V lost 3 bases, and 4 bases had no gene match. In germline, CDR1 is MDHEN, CDR2 SYDVKM. The CDR3 here is CASSLAGTGGYEQYF. CDR3 DNA sequence: TGTGCCAGCAGTTTGGCCGGGACAGGGGGCTACGAGCAGTACTTC.

The V and J genes are TRBV2 and TRBJ2-5; D ambiguous. The CDR3 contains 15 residues. V was pared by 7 bases and J by 5 bases, with 20 bases between. Germline CDR1 SNHLY, CDR2 FYNNEI. The CDR3 protein is CASIPLLASDETQYF. The DNA of the CDR3 is TGTGCCAGCATTCCCCTACTCGCGTCTGATGAGACCCAGTACTTC.

The rearrangement joins TRBV7-9 to TRBJ2-7; D gene ambiguous. Germline CDR1 and CDR2: SEHNR and FQNEAQ (reference sequence). Deletions cut 1 base from V and 2 bases from J, with 9 bases between. The CDR3 is 14 amino acids. The CDR3 region is CASSLGSSTYEQYF. The CDR3 region has the DNA TGTGCCAGCAGCTTAGGTTCTAGTACCTACGAGCAGTACTTC.

The chain employs TRBV9 and TRBJ2-1, with 14 bases fitting TRBD2. In germline, CDR1 is SGDLS, CDR2 YYNGEE. The CDR3 is 17 amino acids. J lost 8 bases, V lost 1 base, and 8 bases had no gene match. The CDR3 sequence: CASSVNRGTSGSYEQFF. For the CDR3, the DNA is TGTGCCAGCAGCGTAAACCGAGGGACTAGCGGGAGCTATGAGCAGTTCTTC.

The rearrangement joins TRBV7-3 to TRBJ2-1; 8 nucleotides line up with TRBD1. V was pared by 5 bases and J by 4 bases, with 7 bases of the junction left unmatched. The CDR3 length is 15 residues. From germline, CDR1 is SGHTA and CDR2 FQGTGA. DNA for the CDR3: TGTGCCAGCAGCCCTCCAGGGGGCGCTTACAATGAGCAGTTCTTC. Protein product: CASSPPGGAYNEQFF.